What follows are 6 T cell receptor beta chains derived from one specimen sequenced in a study of T cell responses to AZD1222 COVID-19 vaccine. Method: immunoSEQ multiplex PCR; TCRdb's copy keeps in-frame clones and lacks some. The sample records some 120,000 clones, about 90% being singletons. Source: peripheral blood, taken on day 0 of AZD1222 vaccination. The receptors were gathered from an adult in good health.

This chain uses TRBV30 with TRBJ1-2; the match to TRBD1 covers 7 bases. The CDR3 consists of 11 residues. Germline lookup yields CDR1 GTSNPN and CDR2 SVGIG (reference sequence). V dropped 6 bases and J dropped 10; count of bases not matched to a gene: 8. CDR3 amino acids: CACNHRGTYTF. The CDR3 DNA reads as TGTGCCTGCAATCACAGGGGAACCTACACCTTC.

The chain joins TRBV10-1 to TRBJ2-2; tentative D call: TRBD1 (6 bases). The germline V and J ends were trimmed by 6 bases and 7 bases, with 9 bases remaining between them. Per the germline V gene, CDR1 is WNHNN and CDR2 is SYGVQD (reference sequence). This CDR3 contains 12 residues. This chain's CDR3 is CASSYRVGELFF. The CDR3, as DNA: TGCGCCAGCAGCTACAGGGTCGGGGAGCTGTTTTTT.

V is TRBV6-5 and J is TRBJ1-1; D might be TRBD1 (6 bases). Germline V lookup: CDR1 MNHEY, CDR2 SVGAGI. This CDR3 has 13 residues. Between the trimmed V and J ends, which lost 2 bases and 3 bases, there was a span of 7 bases. The CDR3 DNA sequence: TGTGCCAGCAGTTACAACAGGGACACTGAAGCTTTCTTT. Its translation is CASSYNRDTEAFF.

V usage is TRBV5-1 and J usage is TRBJ1-2; 9 bases align to TRBD1. Germline CDR1 reads SGHRS; CDR2 reads YFSETQ. Trimming at V came to 2 bases and at J to 6 bases, leaving 5 bases not matched to a gene. This CDR3 spans 14 amino acids. CDR3 nucleotides: TGCGCCAGCAGCTTACTAACAGGGGGCGATGGCTACACCTTC. Protein sequence: CASSLLTGGDGYTF.

J is TRBJ2-7 and V is TRBV19; 11 bases align to TRBD2. Trimming removed 3 bases from V and 0 bases from J; junction bases left unmatched: 4. The CDR3 spans 16 residues. Germline CDR1 LNHDA, CDR2 SQIVND (reference sequence). The CDR3 reads CASSIGGLAVSYEQYF. In DNA form, the CDR3 reads TGTGCCAGTAGTATTGGGGGACTAGCGGTCTCCTACGAGCAGTACTTC.

This chain joins TRBV14 and TRBJ2-1; 7 nucleotides agree with TRBD2. Germline V lookup: CDR1 SGHDN, CDR2 FVKESK. Trimming at V came to 4 bases and at J to 3 bases, leaving 6 bases not matched to a gene. The CDR3 has 15 residues. The CDR3 nucleotides are TGTGCCAGCAGCCGGCCTCGGGGGGTCTACAATGAGCAGTTCTTC. Translated, it gives CASSRPRGVYNEQFF.